This T cell receptor beta chain was retrieved from a study of T cell responses to AZD1222 COVID-19 vaccine. Study summary: Whether given at about 4 or about 12 weeks, second doses were pooled. Study-wide points: Nearly half of unique spike-specific TCRs reportedly avoided B.1.351 and B.1.1.7 mutated regions. After two AZD1222 doses, spike-specific TCR breadth and depth rose versus day 0. Females made up more of the donors, who were largely white British, and clonal diversity may have come out too low.

This clone was picked up one time. Antigen specificity is unknown. The protocol was immunoSEQ multiplex PCR, while the TCRdb copy is restricted to in-frame clones and leaves out a portion. The table has 100,000 to 150,000 clones, 89% seen once. V was pared by 2 bases and J by 2 bases, with 16 bases between. CDR3 length: 17 residues. CDR1 is KGHSH, CDR2 LQKENI, per germline. This sequence was found in an adult in good health. The specimen was peripheral blood, collected on day 0 of AZD1222 vaccination. The rearrangement joins TRBV18 to TRBJ1-5; D not certain. The CDR3 region is CASSPAVGIVGNQPQHF. CDR3 bases: TGTGCCAGCTCACCAGCGGTAGGGATAGTGGGCAATCAGCCCCAGCATTTT.